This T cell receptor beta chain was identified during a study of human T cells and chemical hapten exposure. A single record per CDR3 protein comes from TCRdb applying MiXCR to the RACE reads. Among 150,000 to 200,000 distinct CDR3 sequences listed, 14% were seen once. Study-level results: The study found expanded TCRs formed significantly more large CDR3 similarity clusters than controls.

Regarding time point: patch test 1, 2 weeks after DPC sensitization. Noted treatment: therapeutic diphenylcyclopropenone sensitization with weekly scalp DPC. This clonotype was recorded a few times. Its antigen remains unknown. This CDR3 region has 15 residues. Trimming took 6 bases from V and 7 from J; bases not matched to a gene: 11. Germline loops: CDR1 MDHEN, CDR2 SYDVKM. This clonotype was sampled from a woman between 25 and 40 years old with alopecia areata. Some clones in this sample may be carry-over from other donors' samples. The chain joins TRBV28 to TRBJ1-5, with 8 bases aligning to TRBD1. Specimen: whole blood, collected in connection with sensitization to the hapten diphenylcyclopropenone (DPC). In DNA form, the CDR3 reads TGTGCCAGCAGAGATACCGACAGGGGCGGGCAGCCCCAGCATTTT. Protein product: CASRDTDRGGQPQHF.